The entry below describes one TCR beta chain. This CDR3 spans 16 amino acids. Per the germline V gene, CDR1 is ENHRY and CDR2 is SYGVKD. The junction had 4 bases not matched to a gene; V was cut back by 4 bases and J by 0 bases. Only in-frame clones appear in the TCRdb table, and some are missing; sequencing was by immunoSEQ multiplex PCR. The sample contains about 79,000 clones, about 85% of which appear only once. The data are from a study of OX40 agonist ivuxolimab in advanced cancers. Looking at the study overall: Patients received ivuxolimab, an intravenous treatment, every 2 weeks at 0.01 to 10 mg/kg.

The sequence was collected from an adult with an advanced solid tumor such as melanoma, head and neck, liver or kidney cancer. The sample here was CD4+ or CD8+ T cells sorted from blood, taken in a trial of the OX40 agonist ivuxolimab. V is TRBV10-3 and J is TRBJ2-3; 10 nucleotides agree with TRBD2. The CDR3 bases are TGTGCCATCAGTGGTTGGACTAGCGGCAGCACAGATACGCAGTATTTT. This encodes CAISGWTSGSTDTQYF.